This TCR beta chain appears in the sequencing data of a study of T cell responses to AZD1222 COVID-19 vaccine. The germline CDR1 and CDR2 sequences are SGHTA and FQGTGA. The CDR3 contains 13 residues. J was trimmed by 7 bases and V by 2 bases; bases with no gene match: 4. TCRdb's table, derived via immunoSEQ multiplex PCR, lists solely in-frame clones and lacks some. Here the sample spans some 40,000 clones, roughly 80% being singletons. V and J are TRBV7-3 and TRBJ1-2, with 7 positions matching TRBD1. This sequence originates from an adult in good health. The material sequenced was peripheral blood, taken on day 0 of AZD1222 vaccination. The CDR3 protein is CASSLEQGFGYTF. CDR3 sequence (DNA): TGTGCCAGCAGCTTAGAACAGGGGTTTGGCTACACCTTC.